The next 9 T cell receptor beta chains were all read from a single sample in a study of T cell changes during pregnancy in multiple sclerosis. Using immunoSEQ multiplex PCR, the repertoire was profiled, and TCRdb retains in-frame clones only, with some absent. The sample holds about 74,000 clones; approximately 91% are singletons and the top ten take about 1.5%. The sample here was peripheral blood, taken in the third trimester of pregnancy. Receptors were obtained from a female donor with multiple sclerosis, enrolled in a pregnancy study.

V usage is TRBV29-1 and J usage is TRBJ1-2; TRBD1 matches at 9 bases. Trimming cost V 6 bases and J 2 bases; bases outside gene matches: 1. CDR1 and CDR2 from the germline V gene are SQVTM and ANQGSEA. The CDR3 covers 12 residues. CDR3 coding DNA: TGCAGCGTGGGGACAGGGAACTATGGCTACACCTTC. Its translation: CSVGTGNYGYTF.

This sequence joins TRBV18 and TRBJ1-6; 7 bases agree with TRBD1. J gave up 10 bases and V 3 bases, and 12 bases lay outside the gene matches. Germline V CDR1 and CDR2: KGHSH, LQKENI. The CDR3 consists of 16 residues. The CDR3 here is CASSPPSTGRSSPLHF. The DNA of the CDR3 is TGTGCCAGCTCACCTCCCTCGACAGGGAGGTCCTCACCCCTCCACTTT.

In DNA form, the CDR3 reads TGTGCCAGCCGTGGACAGGGGAACACCGGGGAGCTGTTTTTT. Protein: CASRGQGNTGELFF. The chain combines TRBV27 with TRBJ2-2, with 8 bases that match TRBD1. The CDR3 runs 14 residues. V trimming: 8 bases; J trimming: 1 base; junction bases outside the gene matches: 3. Germline V gene sequence: CDR1 MNHEY, CDR2 SMNVEV (reference sequence).

This chain links TRBV2 with TRBJ1-1; no definite D call. The V end was cut by 7 bases, the J end by 2 bases, with 14 bases between. Germline CDR1 and CDR2: SNHLY and FYNNEI. The CDR3 has 14 residues. The CDR3 here is CASNERRLNTEAFF. The CDR3 DNA reads TGTGCCAGCAACGAGAGGCGGTTAAACACTGAAGCTTTCTTT. Full variable domain (rest looked up from reference TRBV2 and TRBJ1-1): EPEVTQTPSHQVTQMGQEVILRCVPISNHLYFYWYRQILGQKVEFLVSFYNNEISEKSEIFDDQFSVERPDGSNFTLKIRSTKLEDSAMYFCASNERRLNTEAFFGQGTRLTVV.

The genes are TRBV6-4 and TRBJ2-6; 7 nucleotides match TRBD1. CDR3 length equals 17 residues. V trimming: 6 bases; J trimming: 0 bases; junction bases outside the gene matches: 8. Germline loops: CDR1 MRHNA, CDR2 SNTAGT. CDR3 bases: TGTGCCAGCAGCGTCGGGTCAGGGGGCTCTGGGGCCAACGTCCTGACTTTC. Its protein is CASSVGSGGSGANVLTF.

CDR3 bases: TGTGCCAGCCGCGCCGGGAGGCAGGGCTTTCTTGACACTGAAGCTTTCTTT. Protein product: CASRAGRQGFLDTEAFF. V usage is TRBV28 and J usage is TRBJ1-1, with a weak D call TRBD1 (5 bases). CDR1 and CDR2 (germline): MDHEN, SYDVKM. The CDR3 runs 17 residues. V lost 8 bases, J lost 3 bases, and 25 bases lay in between. Together with reference TRBV28 and TRBJ1-1, the CDR3 gives the full variable domain: DVKVTQSSRYLVKRTGEKVFLECVQDMDHENMFWYRQDPGLGLRLIYFSYDVKMKEKGDIPEGYSVSREKKERFSLILESASTNQTSMYLCASRAGRQGFLDTEAFFGQGTRLTVV.

The rearrangement uses TRBV11-2 and TRBJ2-5, with TRBD2 matching over 13 bases. The CDR3 is 17 residues long. CDR1 is SGHAT and CDR2 is FQNNGV in the germline V gene. After removal of 5 bases from V and 5 bases from J, the junction contained 11 bases not matched to a gene. The CDR3 sequence is CASSPGTSGDRRETQYF. The CDR3 DNA sequence: TGTGCCAGCAGCCCAGGGACTAGCGGGGACCGGAGGGAGACCCAGTACTTC.

CDR3 amino acids: CASSLMATSEGNTIYF. The CDR3 DNA is TGTGCCAGCAGTTTAATGGCCACCTCGGAGGGAAACACCATATATTTT. The genes are TRBV6-5 and TRBJ1-3, with no clear D. CDR3 length: 16 residues. CDR1 MNHEY and CDR2 SVGAGI come from the germline V gene. V shed 4 bases and J shed 4 bases, with 17 bases lying between them.

Only a few counts were recorded for this clone. The chain has TRBV23-1 and TRBJ1-3; possible D gene TRBD1, 5 bases. TRBV23-1 is treated as an ORF (open reading frame) with a function not yet certain. The V end was cut by 3 bases, the J end by 3 bases, with 9 bases between. The CDR3 contains 14 residues. The CDR3 sequence is CASSQGRVGNTIYF. The CDR3 bases are TGCGCCAGCAGTCAGGGCAGGGTTGGAAACACCATATATTTT.